This passage covers 17 T cell receptor beta chains from one sample sequenced in a study of CXCR3-negative and CXCR3-positive naive CD8 T cells. UMI-labeled 5' RACE yielded the TRB cDNA libraries. From the 5' RACE reads, TCRdb lists one entry per CDR3 protein and no DNA. The sample data list over 70,000 distinct CDR3 sequences. The sequenced material came from naive CXCR3- CD8+ T cells from blood. Subset denoted: CD45RO-CCR7+CD27+CD95- naive CD8+ T cells lacking CXCR3 (TNR3-). These receptors were taken from a human donor in good health. Some clones in this sample may be carry-over from other donors' samples.

The chain is built from TRBV3-1 and TRBJ2-7; without DNA, the TCRdb call of TRBD1 cannot be checked. The CDR3 loop spans 16 amino acids. The germline CDR1 and CDR2 sequences are LGHDT and YNNKEL (reference sequence). CDR3 in amino acids: CASSQARGPRGNEQYF.

The chain has TRBV2 and TRBJ2-3; TCRdb selects TRBD1, and the lack of DNA leaves this call unchecked. The CDR3 contains 12 residues. Germline CDR1 and CDR2: SNHLY and FYNNEI. The CDR3 is CASPEESDTQYF.

This chain uses TRBV29-1 with TRBJ2-7; with no DNA, the TCRdb D assignment of TRBD1 cannot be verified. The CDR3 length is 14 residues. CDR1 is SQVTM, CDR2 ANQGSEA, per germline. The CDR3 is CSVDSPGGGYEQYF.

V and J are TRBV7-3 and TRBJ2-1; TCRdb returns TRBD2, unconfirmable since there is no DNA. The CDR3 has 16 residues. Germline V gene data show CDR1 as SGHTA and CDR2 as FQGTGA. This CDR3 is CASSSMSGSGYNEQFF.

The genes are TRBV29-1 and TRBJ2-5; no DNA is available, so the TRBD1 call from TCRdb remains unchecked. Germline CDR1 SQVTM, CDR2 ANQGSEA. The CDR3 has 14 amino acids. The CDR3 region is CSVEPGGPLETQYF.

The chain combines TRBV28 with TRBJ2-7; the TRBD2 assignment by TCRdb is unverifiable without DNA. There are 16 residues in the CDR3. Germline loops: CDR1 MDHEN, CDR2 SYDVKM. The CDR3 loop is CASRPGTSGRAREQYF. The full variable domain, rest sourced from reference TRBV28 and TRBJ2-7, is DVKVTQSSRYLVKRTGEKVFLECVQDMDHENMFWYRQDPGLGLRLIYFSYDVKMKEKGDIPEGYSVSREKKERFSLILESASTNQTSMYLCASRPGTSGRAREQYFGPGTRLTVT.

The chain combines TRBV20-1 with TRBJ2-5; TCRdb picks TRBD2, but there is no DNA to check that call. The CDR3 contains 15 residues. The germline V gene encodes CDR1 DFQATT and CDR2 SNEGSKA (reference sequence). The CDR3 loop reads CSARNGGGALKTQYF.

The chain uses TRBV20-1 and TRBJ2-1. CDR3 length: 12 amino acids. Germline V lookup: CDR1 DFQATT, CDR2 SNEGSKA (reference sequence). CDR3 protein: CSARDVPNEQFF.

This sequence joins TRBV2 and TRBJ2-7; without DNA, the TCRdb call of TRBD2 cannot be checked. Looked up from germline, CDR1 is SNHLY and CDR2 is FYNNEI. This CDR3 is 13 amino acids long. The CDR3: CASSAAGYYEQYF.

V and J are TRBV7-9 and TRBJ1-1; the TCRdb call, TRBD1, lacks DNA for checking. This CDR3 comprises 15 residues. Germline values: CDR1 SEHNR, CDR2 FQNEAQ (reference sequence). The CDR3 loop is CASTPHNDRPTEAFF.

This chain links TRBV6-5 with TRBJ2-2; TCRdb selects TRBD1, and the lack of DNA leaves this call unchecked. CDR1 and CDR2 (germline): MNHEY, SVGAGI. The CDR3 covers 17 residues. The CDR3 here is CASKRRLGHSNTGELFF.

This chain links TRBV7-8 with TRBJ2-1; TCRdb's D call of TRBD2 is untestable without DNA. The CDR3 spans 15 residues. CDR1 and CDR2 from the germline V gene are SGHVS and FQNEAQ. The CDR3: CASSLGLAVSNEHFF.

J is TRBJ1-2 and V is TRBV6-6. Per germline, CDR1 MNHNY and CDR2 SVGAGI (reference sequence). The CDR3 has 16 amino acids. The CDR3 spells CASSFTTSAPNYGYTF.

The chain joins TRBV29-1 to TRBJ1-1. This CDR3 is 12 amino acids long. Germline V lookup: CDR1 SQVTM, CDR2 ANQGSEA. CDR3 protein: CSVETRNTEAFF.

The chain recombines TRBV2 with TRBJ2-2; with no DNA, the TCRdb D assignment of TRBD2 cannot be verified. The CDR3 consists of 15 residues. Germline assignment: CDR1 SNHLY and CDR2 FYNNEI. CDR3 region: CASGTGTRRTGELFF.

The chain uses TRBV10-3 and TRBJ2-7. Germline values: CDR1 ENHRY, CDR2 SYGVKD. The CDR3 sequence is 14 residues long. The CDR3 region is CAISESGSDYEQYF.

The chain combines TRBV2 with TRBJ2-1; TCRdb indicates TRBD2, and absent DNA this call remains unverified. The V gene's germline CDR1 is SNHLY and CDR2 FYNNEI. The CDR3 runs 15 residues. This chain's CDR3 is CASEQREGPYNEQFF.